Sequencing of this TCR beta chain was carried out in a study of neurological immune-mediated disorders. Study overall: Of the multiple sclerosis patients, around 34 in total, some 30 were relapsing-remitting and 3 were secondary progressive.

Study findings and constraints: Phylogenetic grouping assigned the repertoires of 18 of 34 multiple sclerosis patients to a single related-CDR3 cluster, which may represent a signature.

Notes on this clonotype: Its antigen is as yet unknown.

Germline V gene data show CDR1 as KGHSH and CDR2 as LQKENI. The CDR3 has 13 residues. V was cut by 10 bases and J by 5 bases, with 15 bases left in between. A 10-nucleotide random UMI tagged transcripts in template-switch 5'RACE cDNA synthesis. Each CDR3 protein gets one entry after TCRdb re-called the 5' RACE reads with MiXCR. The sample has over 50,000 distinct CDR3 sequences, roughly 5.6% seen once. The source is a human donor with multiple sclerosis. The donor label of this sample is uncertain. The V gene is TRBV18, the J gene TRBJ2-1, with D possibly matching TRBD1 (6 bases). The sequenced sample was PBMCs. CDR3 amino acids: CATMRPGDNEQFF. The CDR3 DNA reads TGTGCCACCATGAGACCAGGGGACAATGAGCAGTTCTTC.